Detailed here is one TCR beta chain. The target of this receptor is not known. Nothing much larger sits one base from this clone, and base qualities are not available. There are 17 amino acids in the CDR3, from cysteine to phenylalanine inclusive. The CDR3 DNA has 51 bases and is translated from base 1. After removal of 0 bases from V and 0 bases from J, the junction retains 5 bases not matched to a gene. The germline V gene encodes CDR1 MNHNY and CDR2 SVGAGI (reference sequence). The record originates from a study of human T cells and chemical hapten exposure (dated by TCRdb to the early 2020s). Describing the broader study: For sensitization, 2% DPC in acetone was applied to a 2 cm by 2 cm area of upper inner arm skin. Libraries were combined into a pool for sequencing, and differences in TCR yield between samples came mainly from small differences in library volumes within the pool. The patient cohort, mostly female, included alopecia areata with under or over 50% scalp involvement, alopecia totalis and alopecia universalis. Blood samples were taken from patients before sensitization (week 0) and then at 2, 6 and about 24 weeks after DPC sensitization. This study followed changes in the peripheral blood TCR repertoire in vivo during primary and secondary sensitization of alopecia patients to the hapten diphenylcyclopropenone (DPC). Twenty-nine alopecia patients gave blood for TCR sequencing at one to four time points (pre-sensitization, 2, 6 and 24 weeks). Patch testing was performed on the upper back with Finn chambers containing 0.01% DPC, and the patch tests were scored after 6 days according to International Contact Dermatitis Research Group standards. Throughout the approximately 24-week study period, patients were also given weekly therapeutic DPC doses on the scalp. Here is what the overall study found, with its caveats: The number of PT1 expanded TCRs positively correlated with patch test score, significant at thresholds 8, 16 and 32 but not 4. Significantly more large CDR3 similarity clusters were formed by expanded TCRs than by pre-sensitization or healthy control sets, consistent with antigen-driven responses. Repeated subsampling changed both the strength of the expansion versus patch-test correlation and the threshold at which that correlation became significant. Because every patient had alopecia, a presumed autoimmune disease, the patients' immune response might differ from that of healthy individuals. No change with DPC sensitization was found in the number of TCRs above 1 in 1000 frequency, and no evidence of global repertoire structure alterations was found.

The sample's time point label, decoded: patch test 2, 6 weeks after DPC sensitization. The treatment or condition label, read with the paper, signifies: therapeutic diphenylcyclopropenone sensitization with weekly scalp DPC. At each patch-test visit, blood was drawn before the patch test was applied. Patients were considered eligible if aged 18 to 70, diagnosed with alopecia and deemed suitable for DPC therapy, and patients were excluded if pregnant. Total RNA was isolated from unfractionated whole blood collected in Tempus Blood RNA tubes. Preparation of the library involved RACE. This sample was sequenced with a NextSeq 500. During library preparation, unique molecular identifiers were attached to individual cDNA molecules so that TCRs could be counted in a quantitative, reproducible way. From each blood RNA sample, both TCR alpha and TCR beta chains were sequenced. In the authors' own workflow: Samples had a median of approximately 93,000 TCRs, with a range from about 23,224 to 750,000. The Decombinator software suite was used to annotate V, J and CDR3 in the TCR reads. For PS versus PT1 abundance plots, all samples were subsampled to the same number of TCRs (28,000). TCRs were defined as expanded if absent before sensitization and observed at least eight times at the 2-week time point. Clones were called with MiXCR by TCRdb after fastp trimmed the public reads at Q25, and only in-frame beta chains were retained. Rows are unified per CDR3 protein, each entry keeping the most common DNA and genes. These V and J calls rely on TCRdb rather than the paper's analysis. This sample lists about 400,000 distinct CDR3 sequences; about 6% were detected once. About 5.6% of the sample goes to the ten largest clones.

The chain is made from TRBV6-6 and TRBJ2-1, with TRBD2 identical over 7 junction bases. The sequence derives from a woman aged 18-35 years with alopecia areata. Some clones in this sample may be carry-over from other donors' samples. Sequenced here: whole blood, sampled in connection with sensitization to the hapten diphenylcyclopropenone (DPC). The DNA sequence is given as TGTGCCAGCAGTTACTCTAGCGGGTTACGCTCCTACAATGAGCAGTTCTTC. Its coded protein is CASSYSSGLRSYNEQFF.